Below, 14 T cell receptor beta chains from the same sample are listed, as sequenced in a study of PD-L1 blockade in urothelial cancer. Using immunoSEQ multiplex PCR, the repertoire was profiled, and TCRdb retains in-frame clones only, with some absent. The sample carries about 91,000 clones, roughly 83% recorded once. Time point described: peripheral blood 6 weeks after treatment start. The sample in question was PBMCs, obtained around atezolizumab (anti-PD-L1) treatment. The receptors here all came from a man aged 65 to 85 with urothelial cancer.

The CDR3 bases are TGTGCCAGCAGCGTAGGGGGAGGAGACGGGACCCAGTACTTC. Amino acid sequence: CASSVGGGDGTQYF. This sequence joins TRBV9 and TRBJ2-5; tentative D call: TRBD2 (6 bases). V gave up 0 bases and J gave up 7 bases, with 13 bases separating them. The CDR3 has 14 amino acids. Germline CDR1 is SGDLS and CDR2 is YYNGEE.

Concerning this clone itself: Germline and junction disagree at one end, which may indicate a read error. This rearrangement joins TRBV7-2 to TRBJ2-1; a weak D match, TRBD1 (5 bases). CDR3 length equals 11 residues. Germline V gene sequence: CDR1 SGHTA, CDR2 FQGNSA. The CDR3 DNA reads TGTGCCAGCAGCTTACAGGGTCTGGAGCTCTTC. This codes for CASSLQGLELF.

The chain uses TRBV11-1 and TRBJ2-7, with a weak D call TRBD1 (6 bases). CDR3 length equals 14 residues. V lost 1 base and J 7 bases, leaving 14 bases between the germline ends. Germline V CDR1 and CDR2: SGHAT, FQDESV (reference sequence). DNA for the CDR3: TGTGCCAGCAGCTTAGTTCCAGGGGCTAGGGAGCAGTACTTC. This gives the protein CASSLVPGAREQYF.

This clone was seen only once. This chain joins TRBV19 and TRBJ2-1; D not resolved. The V gene's germline CDR1 is LNHDA and CDR2 SQIVND (reference sequence). Trimming left V 7 bases short and J 0 bases short, with 7 bases between. This CDR3 spans 13 amino acids. The CDR3 protein is CASTSSSYNEQFF. Written as DNA, the CDR3 is TGTGCCAGTACCTCTAGCTCCTACAATGAGCAGTTCTTC.

The gene calls are TRBV5-1 and TRBJ2-1, with TRBD2 matching over 14 bases. The length of the CDR3 is 15 residues. V shed 4 bases and J 5 bases; nucleotides not matched to a gene: 2. CDR1 is SGHRS, CDR2 YFSETQ, per germline. The CDR3 is CASSVGLAGDNEQFF. The CDR3 DNA follows: TGCGCCAGCAGCGTGGGACTAGCGGGAGACAATGAGCAGTTCTTC. The variable domain in full, completed from reference TRBV5-1 and TRBJ2-1, reads KAGVTQTPRYLIKTRGQQVTLSCSPISGHRSVSWYQQTPGQGLQFLFEYFSETQRNKGNFPGRFSGRQFSNSRSEMNVSTLELGDSALYLCASSVGLAGDNEQFFGPGTRLTVL.

The chain employs TRBV7-9 and TRBJ1-5; the D gene is possibly TRBD1 (6 bases). Per the germline V gene, CDR1 is SEHNR and CDR2 is FQNEAQ (reference sequence). This CDR3 has 13 residues. The V end was cut by 6 bases, the J end by 4 bases, with 10 bases between. CDR3 region: CASSPQGNQPQHF. In DNA form, the CDR3 reads TGTGCCAGCAGTCCACAGGGAAATCAGCCCCAGCATTTT.

The chain has TRBV5-1 and TRBJ1-3; 9 nucleotides line up with TRBD1. CDR1 and CDR2 (germline): SGHRS, YFSETQ. The V segment lost 4 bases and the J segment 4 bases; nucleotides outside the gene matches: 3. The CDR3 length is 14 residues. DNA for the CDR3: TGCGCCAGCAGCCGGACAGGGGAAGGAAACACCATATATTTT. This translates into CASSRTGEGNTIYF.

The rearrangement links TRBV5-8 to TRBJ1-5; D may be TRBD1 (5 bases). Germline assignment: CDR1 SGHTS and CDR2 YDEGEE. The germline V and J ends were trimmed by 0 bases and 4 bases, with 8 bases remaining between them. The CDR3 is made up of 14 amino acids. The CDR3 here is CASSLGRVNQPQHF. CDR3 nucleotides: TGTGCCAGCAGCTTGGGCAGGGTTAATCAGCCCCAGCATTTT.

The J gene is TRBJ2-5, the V gene TRBV19; D not resolved. Germline V gives CDR1 LNHDA, CDR2 SQIVND (reference sequence). The CDR3 runs 13 residues. Trimming shortened V by 5 bases and J by 5 bases, and 12 bases separated the two germline ends. The CDR3 protein is CASSRGLTETQYF. In nucleotides, the CDR3 is TGTGCCAGTAGTCGCGGATTGACGGAGACCCAGTACTTC.

The rearrangement uses TRBV25-1 and TRBJ2-1; 10 positions match TRBD2. The V and J ends lost 10 bases and 7 bases, in that order; junction bases with no gene match: 10. Germline V CDR1 and CDR2: MGHDK, SYGVNS. The CDR3 length is 14 residues. The CDR3 DNA reads as TGTGCCACCTCCCTAGCGGGAGACGGGAATGAGCAGTTCTTC. It encodes CATSLAGDGNEQFF.

The chain couples TRBV7-2 to TRBJ2-5; D perhaps matches TRBD2 (5 bases). With 1 base removed from V and 9 bases from J, the gap between germline ends came to 12 bases. Germline V CDR1 and CDR2: SGHTA, FQGNSA. The CDR3 has 13 residues. The CDR3 region has the DNA TGTGCCAGCAGCTTAGTGGCGGGTGGGGCCCAGTACTTC. Its translation: CASSLVAGGAQYF.

Here the CDR3 DNA reads TGTGCCAGCAGCGCGACACAGGGATACACTGAAGCTTTCTTT. It yields the protein CASSATQGYTEAFF. The chain uses TRBV7-9 and TRBJ1-1, with D tentatively TRBD1 (6 bases). The CDR3 has 14 residues. Deletions cut 5 bases from V and 3 bases from J, with 13 bases between. CDR1 is SEHNR, CDR2 FQNEAQ, per germline (reference sequence).

The V call is TRBV5-5, the J call TRBJ2-7, with TRBD2 matching 14 bases. Germline V CDR1 and CDR2: SGHKS, YYEKEE (reference sequence). The CDR3 extends over 15 amino acids. V gave up 4 bases and J gave up 12 bases; unmatched junction bases: 12. The CDR3, as DNA: TGTGCCAGCAGCGTGAATCCAGGACTAGCGGGGGGACGGTACTTC. Translation gives CASSVNPGLAGGRYF.

The rearrangement links TRBV5-1 to TRBJ2-1; possible D gene TRBD2, 5 bases. The V end was cut by 4 bases, the J end by 2 bases, with 10 bases between. Germline CDR1 is SGHRS and CDR2 is YFSETQ. The CDR3 totals 14 residues. CDR3: CASSASGTYNEQFF. The DNA of the CDR3 is TGCGCCAGCAGCGCTTCGGGGACCTACAATGAGCAGTTCTTC. Supplemented by reference TRBV5-1 and TRBJ2-1, the full variable domain reads KAGVTQTPRYLIKTRGQQVTLSCSPISGHRSVSWYQQTPGQGLQFLFEYFSETQRNKGNFPGRFSGRQFSNSRSEMNVSTLELGDSALYLCASSASGTYNEQFFGPGTRLTVL.